These 23 T cell receptor beta chains were all obtained from the same sample, sequenced in a study of T cell responses to AZD1222 COVID-19 vaccine. Clones were sequenced by immunoSEQ multiplex PCR, and TCRdb holds only the in-frame ones, with some missing. The table has 120,000 to 150,000 clones, approximately 78% seen once. Material: peripheral blood, obtained on day 0 of MenACWY control vaccination. These receptor sequences come from an adult in good health.

The chain recombines TRBV5-1 with TRBJ1-1, with 7 bases matching TRBD1. CDR3 length equals 15 residues. The V gene's germline CDR1 is SGHRS and CDR2 YFSETQ. The trim removed 3 bases at V and 1 base at J, leaving 6 bases unmatched. The CDR3 spells CASSWGGQSNTEAFF. DNA for the CDR3: TGCGCCAGCAGCTGGGGGGGACAGTCGAACACTGAAGCTTTCTTT.

The chain couples TRBV4-2 to TRBJ2-1; D is undetermined. CDR3 size: 17 residues. Trimming removed 0 bases from V and 0 bases from J, with 12 bases in between. Germline CDR1 reads LGHNA; CDR2 reads YNFKEQ. The CDR3 sequence is CASSQEGSAYSYNEQFF. The CDR3 DNA follows: TGTGCCAGCAGCCAAGAAGGGTCGGCCTACTCCTACAATGAGCAGTTCTTC.

The rearrangement links TRBV6-5 to TRBJ2-5, with 9 bases lining up with TRBD1. Looked up from germline, CDR1 is MNHEY and CDR2 is SVGAGI. V gave up 6 bases and J gave up 6 bases; unmatched junction bases: 5. The CDR3 spans 13 residues. In DNA form, the CDR3 reads TGTGCCAGCAGGACAGGGGGGAGAAAGACCCAGTACTTC. It codes for CASRTGGRKTQYF.

This clone is a singleton in its sample. This sequence joins TRBV15 and TRBJ2-7; D might be TRBD2 (5 bases). Germline V lookup: CDR1 LNHNV, CDR2 YYDKDF (reference sequence). V shed 0 bases and J shed 6 bases, with 15 bases lying between them. This CDR3 comprises 15 residues. CDR3: CATSRDRTPLGEQYV. CDR3 nucleotide sequence: TGTGCCACCAGCAGAGATCGGACTCCCCTAGGCGAGCAGTACGTC.

This clone appeared once. The chain joins TRBV27 to TRBJ2-1; 13 bases are a match to TRBD2. CDR1 is MNHEY and CDR2 is SMNVEV in the germline V gene (reference sequence). After removal of 5 bases from V and 11 bases from J, the junction contained 21 bases not matched to a gene. CDR3 length: 19 residues. CDR3 protein: CASSPLTGLAGYPQTKQFF. For the CDR3, the DNA is TGTGCCAGCAGTCCACTAACGGGACTAGCGGGGTACCCGCAAACTAAGCAGTTCTTC.

By proportion, this clone is medium-sized. The chain employs TRBV5-6 and TRBJ1-2; 8 nucleotides match TRBD1. Germline V gene lookup returns CDR1 SGHDT and CDR2 YYEEEE. J gave up 6 bases and V 0 bases, and 7 bases lay outside the gene matches. The CDR3 contains 15 residues. The CDR3 is CASSLGQGTRHGYTF. The CDR3 nucleotides read TGTGCCAGCAGCTTGGGACAGGGGACGCGTCATGGCTACACCTTC. The complete variable domain, with remaining parts taken from reference TRBV5-6 and TRBJ1-2, reads DAGVTQSPTHLIKTRGQQVTLRCSPKSGHDTVSWYQQALGQGPQFIFQYYEEEERQRGNFPDRFSGHQFPNYSSELNVNALLLGDSALYLCASSLGQGTRHGYTFGSGTRLTVV.

The rearrangement uses TRBV4-1 and TRBJ2-1; D is uncertain. Germline V gene lookup returns CDR1 MGHRA and CDR2 YSYEKL. This CDR3 is 14 amino acids long. Deletions cut 0 bases from V and 6 bases from J, with 9 bases between. The CDR3, as DNA: TGCGCCAGCAGCCAAGACTTCAGAGTCAATGAGCAGTTCTTC. This codes for CASSQDFRVNEQFF.

This clone was counted between two and nine times. This chain connects TRBV19 to TRBJ2-1; no reliable D call. Per germline, CDR1 LNHDA and CDR2 SQIVND (reference sequence). Deletions cut 3 bases from V and 1 base from J, with 10 bases between. The CDR3 runs to 15 residues. CDR3 sequence reads: CASSMRYHSYNEQFF. In DNA form, the CDR3 reads TGTGCCAGTAGTATGAGATACCATTCCTACAATGAGCAGTTCTTC.

CDR3 sequence reads: CASSAGTGGHF. CDR3 bases: TGTGCCAGCAGTGCAGGGACAGGGGGGCATTTT. This chain links TRBV6-6 with TRBJ1-5, with 11 bases lining up with TRBD1. Losses at the gene ends were 5 bases for V and 15 bases for J; bases not matched to a gene: 3. The germline gives CDR1 MNHNY, CDR2 SVGAGI (reference sequence). There are 11 residues in the CDR3.

V is TRBV5-1 and J is TRBJ2-5; 8 bases map to TRBD1. Trimming took 7 bases from V and 4 from J; bases not matched to a gene: 6. The CDR3 is made up of 13 amino acids. Germline V gene lookup returns CDR1 SGHRS and CDR2 YFSETQ. This CDR3 is CASRQGSGETQYF. CDR3 sequence (DNA): TGCGCCAGCCGACAGGGGAGTGGAGAGACCCAGTACTTC.

The chain joins TRBV2 to TRBJ1-5; TRBD1 is a possible D gene (5 bases). This CDR3 is built from 14 residues. V was clipped by 6 bases and J by 0 bases, with 9 bases between them. The V gene's germline CDR1 is SNHLY and CDR2 FYNNEI. CDR3: CASRSGYSNQPQHF. The DNA of the CDR3 is TGTGCCAGCAGGTCAGGGTATAGCAATCAGCCCCAGCATTTT.

The rearrangement joins TRBV2 to TRBJ2-1, with 7 bases fitting TRBD2. The ends lost 8 bases at V and 0 bases at J; junction bases unmatched: 13. This CDR3 has 17 residues. Germline CDR1 is SNHLY and CDR2 is FYNNEI. In nucleotides, the CDR3 is TGTGCCAGCGACTTCCTAACTAGCGTGGGCTCCTACAATGAGCAGTTCTTC. Residues: CASDFLTSVGSYNEQFF. The entire variable domain, with the rest obtained from reference TRBV2 and TRBJ2-1, is as follows: EPEVTQTPSHQVTQMGQEVILRCVPISNHLYFYWYRQILGQKVEFLVSFYNNEISEKSEIFDDQFSVERPDGSNFTLKIRSTKLEDSAMYFCASDFLTSVGSYNEQFFGPGTRLTVL.

The chain recombines TRBV12-5 with TRBJ2-1; 9 bases match TRBD1. The ends lost 0 bases at V and 3 bases at J; junction bases unmatched: 3. Germline CDR1 LGHNT, CDR2 FRNRAP. The CDR3 totals 16 residues. The CDR3 spells CASGLVGTGFYNEQFF. DNA for the CDR3: TGTGCTAGTGGTTTGGTGGGGACAGGGTTCTACAATGAGCAGTTCTTC.

The V and J genes are TRBV6-4 and TRBJ2-1, with 10 bases that match TRBD1. J lost 6 bases, V lost 4 bases, and 6 bases had no gene match. CDR1 is MRHNA and CDR2 is SNTAGT in the germline V gene. This CDR3 spans 15 amino acids. CDR3 sequence (DNA): TGTGCCAGCAGTGTAGAAGGGACAGGGGCCAATGAGCAGTTCTTC. Translation: CASSVEGTGANEQFF.

The V call is TRBV5-8, the J call TRBJ1-1, with a possible D match to TRBD1 (6 bases). This CDR3 is built from 13 residues. Per germline, CDR1 SGHTS and CDR2 YDEGEE. The germline V and J ends were trimmed by 0 bases and 5 bases, with 8 bases remaining between them. CDR3 protein: CASSLGGRTEAFF. The CDR3 nucleotides read TGTGCCAGCAGCTTGGGGGGGCGGACTGAAGCTTTCTTT.

The chain employs TRBV30 and TRBJ1-1; D might be TRBD1 (6 bases). Trimming cost V 0 bases and J 4 bases, with 18 bases left between them. The germline V gene encodes CDR1 GTSNPN and CDR2 SVGIG (reference sequence). This CDR3 has 16 amino acids. The CDR3 sequence is CAWSVSRTVFSTEAFF. The CDR3 coding sequence is TGTGCCTGGAGTGTATCCCGGACAGTATTTTCCACTGAAGCTTTCTTT.

The chain couples TRBV4-1 to TRBJ2-3; 8 bases match TRBD1. The germline CDR1 and CDR2 sequences are MGHRA and YSYEKL. Germline trimming cut 0 bases from V and 6 bases from J; bases unmatched to any gene: 5. The CDR3 consists of 15 residues. In nucleotides, the CDR3 is TGCGCCAGCAGCCAAGATCCCCAGGGGGCGGATACGCAGTATTTT. This gives the protein CASSQDPQGADTQYF.

This clone was counted a single time. V is TRBV5-1 and J is TRBJ2-6; D unclear. Trimming left V 2 bases short and J 0 bases short, with 6 bases between. Germline V lookup: CDR1 SGHRS, CDR2 YFSETQ. The CDR3 consists of 15 residues. The CDR3 DNA reads as TGCGCCAGCAGCTTCGTCTACTCTGGGGCCAACGTCCTGACTTTC. It yields the protein CASSFVYSGANVLTF.

The J gene is TRBJ1-1, the V gene TRBV5-4, with D possibly TRBD1 on 6 matching bases. The CDR3 spans 15 residues. The germline V gene encodes CDR1 SGHNT and CDR2 YYREEE (reference sequence). V was clipped by 5 bases and J by 3 bases, with 17 bases between them. The CDR3, as DNA: TGTGCCAGCAGAATGGTGGGGGCGGGGGACACTGAAGCTTTCTTT. Encoded protein: CASRMVGAGDTEAFF.

This clone was recorded a few times. The chain couples TRBV7-8 to TRBJ1-6; 7 bases agree with TRBD1. The CDR3 sequence is 14 residues long. Trimming took 5 bases from V and 5 from J; bases not matched to a gene: 3. CDR1 SGHVS and CDR2 FQNEAQ come from the germline V gene. The CDR3 DNA follows: TGTGCCAGCAGCGGGACAGTCGATAATTCACCCCTCCACTTT. This translates into CASSGTVDNSPLHF.

This chain links TRBV5-1 with TRBJ2-1, with D maybe TRBD1 (6 bases). V was clipped by 4 bases and J by 4 bases, with 15 bases between them. CDR1 and CDR2 from the germline V gene are SGHRS and YFSETQ. The CDR3 spans 15 residues. The chain's CDR3 is CASSLDRSDYNEQFF. DNA of the CDR3: TGCGCCAGCAGCCTGGACAGATCCGATTACAATGAGCAGTTCTTC.

This clone is a singleton in its sample. The chain combines TRBV19 with TRBJ1-1; 11 bases match TRBD1. Looked up from germline, CDR1 is LNHDA and CDR2 is SQIVND (reference sequence). Trimming cost V 8 bases and J 6 bases; bases outside gene matches: 5. The CDR3 is 13 residues long. The CDR3 DNA sequence: TGTGCCAGTCGAAAGGACAGGGGGCCTGAAGCTTTCTTT. Protein product: CASRKDRGPEAFF.

The chain employs TRBV3-1 (or the pseudogene TRBV3-2) and TRBJ2-2; 7 nucleotides match TRBD1. The CDR3 is 15 amino acids. Germline CDR1 and CDR2: LGHDT and YNNKEL (reference sequence). V lost 0 bases to trimming and J lost 6 bases; unmatched junction nucleotides: 4. CDR3 protein: CASSQDPGGAGELFF. CDR3 nucleotide sequence: TGTGCCAGCAGCCAAGATCCAGGGGGAGCCGGGGAGCTGTTTTTT.